The rows below give T cell receptor beta chains drawn from one sample of a study of shared clonotypes between healthy human individuals. The table came from immunoSEQ multiplex PCR; TCRdb's copy has only in-frame clones and leaves some out. Here the sample spans 2 million to 2.5 million clones, under 95% being singletons. The sample was naive CD4+ T cells from PBMCs. Every receptor here comes from a man between 18 and 29 years old in good health. Some clones in this sample may be carry-over from other donors' samples. Both conserved end residues are part of each CDR3. Each record gives: V gene, clone size, J gene, D gene, CDR3 protein, CDR3 DNA. The D gene is left open where the match is weak. Part of the rows lack a size; the others show once, few, many or a class for expanded clones.

v_call: TRBV6-1
clone_size: -
j_call: TRBJ2-4
d_call: -
cdr3_aa: CASQGPRGRGNIQYF
cdr3_nt: TGTGCCAGCCAGGGCCCTCGGGGTAGGGGAAACATTCAGTACTTC

v_call: TRBV28
clone_size: once
j_call: TRBJ1-2
d_call: TRBD1
cdr3_aa: CASSLSRQGFHYGYTF
cdr3_nt: TGTGCCAGCAGTTTATCCCGACAGGGGTTTCACTATGGCTACACCTTC

v_call: TRBV6-6
clone_size: -
j_call: TRBJ2-7
d_call: TRBD2
cdr3_aa: CASSLGLAGAIYEQYF
cdr3_nt: TGTGCCAGCAGCTTGGGACTAGCGGGAGCGATCTACGAGCAGTACTTC

v_call: TRBV18
clone_size: -
j_call: TRBJ2-7
d_call: TRBD1
cdr3_aa: CASSTGQGVAYEQYF
cdr3_nt: TGTGCCAGCTCAACTGGACAGGGGGTCGCCTACGAGCAGTACTTC

v_call: TRBV7-6
clone_size: -
j_call: TRBJ2-3
d_call: TRBD2
cdr3_aa: CASSKPPGTSGSAGWADTQYF
cdr3_nt: TGTGCCAGCAGCAAACCACCAGGGACTAGCGGGAGTGCGGGTTGGGCAGATACGCAGTATTTT

v_call: TRBV30
clone_size: -
j_call: TRBJ2-7
d_call: TRBD2
cdr3_aa: CAWRGKTGQSLSGRLYEQYF
cdr3_nt: TGTGCCTGGAGGGGAAAAACGGGACAGAGCCTTAGCGGGAGGCTCTACGAGCAGTACTTC

v_call: TRBV15
clone_size: -
j_call: TRBJ2-7
d_call: -
cdr3_aa: CATSRDRGYEQYF
cdr3_nt: TGTGCCACCAGCAGAGATCGAGGATACGAGCAGTACTTC

v_call: TRBV7-9
clone_size: -
j_call: TRBJ2-1
d_call: TRBD1
cdr3_aa: CASSLTWDRGLGFF
cdr3_nt: TGTGCCAGCAGCTTAACTTGGGACAGGGGATTGGGGTTCTTC

v_call: TRBV7-9
clone_size: -
j_call: TRBJ1-1
d_call: -
cdr3_aa: CASSPDGGTEAFF
cdr3_nt: TGTGCCAGCAGCCCCGACGGGGGCACTGAAGCTTTCTTT

v_call: TRBV11-3
clone_size: -
j_call: TRBJ2-5
d_call: TRBD2
cdr3_aa: CASSLGLAEQETQYF
cdr3_nt: TGTGCCAGCAGCTTGGGACTAGCGGAACAAGAGACCCAGTACTTC

v_call: TRBV7-9
clone_size: -
j_call: TRBJ2-3
d_call: -
cdr3_aa: CASSPGTSGTDTQYF
cdr3_nt: TGTGCCAGCAGCCCCGGGACCTCGGGCACAGATACGCAGTATTTT

v_call: TRBV28
clone_size: -
j_call: TRBJ2-5
d_call: -
cdr3_aa: CASSPGTDSGEQYF
cdr3_nt: TGTGCCAGCAGTCCAGGGACGGACAGCGGGGAGCAGTACTTC

v_call: TRBV2
clone_size: -
j_call: TRBJ2-7
d_call: -
cdr3_aa: CASSERHGYEQYF
cdr3_nt: TGTGCCAGCAGTGAACGACACGGCTACGAGCAGTACTTC

v_call: TRBV7-9
clone_size: -
j_call: TRBJ2-3
d_call: TRBD2
cdr3_aa: CASSPGLASPDTQYF
cdr3_nt: TGTGCCAGCAGCCCCGGACTAGCGAGCCCAGATACGCAGTATTTT

v_call: TRBV15
clone_size: -
j_call: TRBJ1-1
d_call: -
cdr3_aa: CATSGGGGYTEAFF
cdr3_nt: TGTGCCACCAGCGGAGGGGGAGGGTACACTGAAGCTTTCTTT

v_call: TRBV28
clone_size: once
j_call: TRBJ1-1
d_call: TRBD1
cdr3_aa: CASLDRGTEAFF
cdr3_nt: TGTGCCAGCTTGGACAGGGGAACTGAAGCTTTCTTT

v_call: TRBV15
clone_size: once
j_call: TRBJ2-2
d_call: -
cdr3_aa: CATSGRGAGYTGELFF
cdr3_nt: TGTGCCACCAGCGGTCGAGGGGCGGGATACACCGGGGAGCTGTTTTTT

v_call: TRBV28
clone_size: -
j_call: TRBJ1-1
d_call: TRBD1
cdr3_aa: CASSLGTALNTEAFF
cdr3_nt: TGTGCCAGCAGCCTTGGGACAGCCTTGAACACTGAAGCTTTCTTT

v_call: TRBV11-3
clone_size: -
j_call: TRBJ2-3
d_call: -
cdr3_aa: CASSLYTSTDTQYF
cdr3_nt: TGTGCCAGCAGCCTGTACACCAGCACAGATACGCAGTATTTT

v_call: TRBV5-5
clone_size: once
j_call: TRBJ1-2
d_call: TRBD1
cdr3_aa: CASSLATGRGGGYTF
cdr3_nt: TGTGCCAGCAGCTTGGCGACAGGGAGAGGGGGCGGCTACACCTTC

v_call: TRBV27
clone_size: -
j_call: TRBJ2-2
d_call: TRBD1
cdr3_aa: CASSLWDRPTGELFF
cdr3_nt: TGTGCCAGCAGTCTTTGGGACAGACCTACGGGGGAGCTGTTTTTT

v_call: TRBV7-6
clone_size: -
j_call: TRBJ2-1
d_call: -
cdr3_aa: CASSLWTGSYNEQFF
cdr3_nt: TGTGCCAGCAGCTTATGGACGGGCTCCTACAATGAGCAGTTCTTC

v_call: TRBV25-1
clone_size: -
j_call: TRBJ2-3
d_call: -
cdr3_aa: CASSISGSTDTQYF
cdr3_nt: TGTGCCAGCAGTATTAGCGGAAGCACAGATACGCAGTATTTT

v_call: TRBV4-1
clone_size: -
j_call: TRBJ2-3
d_call: TRBD2
cdr3_aa: CASSQPQGTSGRVEDTQYF
cdr3_nt: TGCGCCAGCAGCCAACCCCAAGGGACTAGCGGGAGAGTCGAAGATACGCAGTATTTT

v_call: TRBV27
clone_size: -
j_call: TRBJ2-7
d_call: -
cdr3_aa: CASRDYSGNEQYF
cdr3_nt: TGTGCCAGCAGGGACTACTCGGGTAACGAGCAGTACTTC

v_call: TRBV5-4
clone_size: -
j_call: TRBJ2-3
d_call: TRBD1
cdr3_aa: CASSPPQGLTDTQYF
cdr3_nt: TGTGCCAGCAGCCCACCACAGGGGTTGACAGATACGCAGTATTTT

v_call: TRBV6-5
clone_size: -
j_call: TRBJ1-2
d_call: -
cdr3_aa: CASRQAGDRGYTF
cdr3_nt: TGTGCCAGCAGACAGGCGGGGGATCGTGGCTACACCTTC

v_call: TRBV6-5
clone_size: -
j_call: TRBJ1-6
d_call: -
cdr3_aa: CASSYDLDRTNSPLHF
cdr3_nt: TGTGCCAGCAGTTATGACCTTGACAGGACTAATTCACCCCTCCACTTT

v_call: TRBV7-2
clone_size: -
j_call: TRBJ2-1
d_call: TRBD2
cdr3_aa: CASSPRNSGGNNEQFF
cdr3_nt: TGTGCCAGCAGCCCCCGTAATAGCGGGGGAAACAATGAGCAGTTCTTC

v_call: TRBV5-1
clone_size: -
j_call: TRBJ2-3
d_call: TRBD1
cdr3_aa: CASSLVTGGSDTQYF
cdr3_nt: TGCGCCAGCAGCTTGGTTACAGGGGGTTCAGATACGCAGTATTTT

v_call: TRBV7-6
clone_size: -
j_call: TRBJ1-2
d_call: TRBD1
cdr3_aa: CASSPSHRGPGYGYTF
cdr3_nt: TGTGCCAGCAGCCCGAGTCACAGGGGGCCTGGCTATGGCTACACCTTC

v_call: TRBV7-9
clone_size: -
j_call: TRBJ1-2
d_call: TRBD1
cdr3_aa: CASSLADRGLRGYTF
cdr3_nt: TGTGCCAGCAGCTTAGCCGACAGGGGGCTGCGCGGCTACACCTTC

v_call: TRBV4-1
clone_size: -
j_call: TRBJ2-5
d_call: -
cdr3_aa: CASSQDRNRAASETQYF
cdr3_nt: TGCGCCAGCAGCCAAGACCGGAACAGGGCGGCGTCGGAGACCCAGTACTTC

v_call: TRBV5-6
clone_size: -
j_call: TRBJ2-1
d_call: -
cdr3_aa: CASSLNHEQFF
cdr3_nt: TGTGCCAGCAGCTTGAACCATGAGCAGTTCTTC

v_call: TRBV5-4
clone_size: -
j_call: TRBJ2-1
d_call: TRBD2
cdr3_aa: CASSQDLAGGLPQFF
cdr3_nt: TGTGCCAGCAGTCAAGATCTAGCGGGAGGGCTCCCACAGTTCTTC

v_call: TRBV11-1
clone_size: -
j_call: TRBJ2-3
d_call: -
cdr3_aa: CASSERGATDTQYF
cdr3_nt: TGTGCCAGCAGCGAAAGAGGGGCCACAGATACGCAGTATTTT

v_call: TRBV18
clone_size: -
j_call: TRBJ2-6
d_call: -
cdr3_aa: CASSPRVGEYGANVLTF
cdr3_nt: TGTGCCAGCTCACCAAGGGTTGGCGAGTACGGGGCCAACGTCCTGACTTTC

v_call: TRBV5-1
clone_size: -
j_call: TRBJ2-1
d_call: -
cdr3_aa: CASSLGSGYDEQFF
cdr3_nt: TGCGCCAGCAGCTTGGGGTCGGGGTACGATGAGCAGTTCTTC

v_call: TRBV21-1
clone_size: once
j_call: TRBJ2-1
d_call: -
cdr3_aa: CASTYSYNEQFF
cdr3_nt: TGTGCCAGCACCTACTCCTACAATGAGCAGTTCTTC

v_call: TRBV5-4
clone_size: -
j_call: TRBJ2-3
d_call: -
cdr3_aa: CASSFRASPDTQYF
cdr3_nt: TGTGCCAGCAGCTTCAGGGCTAGCCCGGATACGCAGTATTTT

v_call: TRBV6-6
clone_size: -
j_call: TRBJ1-5
d_call: TRBD1
cdr3_aa: CASSYRQGSNQPQHF
cdr3_nt: TGTGCCAGCAGTTACAGACAGGGGAGCAATCAGCCCCAGCATTTT